Sequencing of this T cell receptor (delta chain) was carried out in a study of gamma-delta chains in newborns, infants, children. Study-level background: Microbial exposure reportedly drives polyclonal innate γδ T cell expansion after birth.

TCRdb reprocessed the reads using CATT. The data show about 8,500 delta-chain clones, with 3% to 3.5% seen just once and about a sixth held by the top ten. This clone is categorized as medium-sized (0.01 to 0.1%). This likely stems from a read error, as it lies one base from a far larger clone. Sequences were obtained from blood. The receptor comes from a child who was a newborn, infant or young child, either healthy, febrile or measles-vaccinated (not recorded which).

As DNA, the CDR3 is TGTGCCTGTGACATACTGGGGGACACCGATAAACTCACCTTT. Translating it yields CACDILGDTDKLTF. The V and J genes are TRDV2 and TRDJ1, with 9 bases identical to TRDD3. The CDR3 is made up of 14 amino acids. Germline V gene lookup returns CDR1 GEAIGNYY and CDR2 EKD.